The 3 T cell receptor beta chains below all came from one sample that was sequenced in a study of cytomegalovirus exposure and HLA in healthy donors. Sequencing was performed with immunoSEQ multiplex PCR; in TCRdb, only in-frame clones are kept and a portion is missing. The table includes about 92,000 clones, about 93% detected once. Material for sequencing was PBMCs. The receptors stem from a young woman in good health and CMV-seropositive.

This clone has a single count. The rearrangement uses TRBV6-5 and TRBJ1-3; D call uncertain. The CDR3 has 15 residues. Germline V gene data show CDR1 as MNHEY and CDR2 as SVGAGI. Trimming pared 5 bases from V and 2 bases from J, leaving 13 bases between. The CDR3 sequence is CASSPTPTAGNTIYF. The CDR3 nucleotides read TGTGCCAGCAGTCCCACTCCTACCGCTGGAAACACCATATATTTT.

The rearrangement links TRBV28 to TRBJ2-3, with D possibly TRBD2 on 5 matching bases. Germline V lookup: CDR1 MDHEN, CDR2 SYDVKM. Trimming shortened V by 1 base and J by 4 bases, and 18 bases separated the two germline ends. The CDR3 is made up of 17 amino acids. Here the CDR3 reads CASSLFRSVGSADTQYF. The CDR3, as DNA: TGTGCCAGCAGTTTATTTCGTAGTGTAGGGAGTGCAGATACGCAGTATTTT.

This chain uses TRBV28 with TRBJ2-2; D may be TRBD1 (5 bases). Trimming stripped 6 bases from V and 0 bases from J, with 8 bases between. Germline values: CDR1 MDHEN, CDR2 SYDVKM. This CDR3 is 14 amino acids long. The CDR3: CASRDNANTGELFF. The CDR3 DNA sequence: TGTGCCAGCAGGGACAACGCGAACACCGGGGAGCTGTTTTTT.